The sequence of this T cell receptor beta chain was determined in a study of T cells after yellow fever vaccination. The wider study: SMART-Seq v4 Ultra Low Input served to prepare low-cell-number fractions.

Study-wide results and limits: Abundant clonotypes from the bulk population could get into FACS-sorted repertoires as contaminants. Clonotypes appearing in both CD4 and CD8 compartments existed, and their share was small.

One entry per CDR3 protein results from TCRdb running MiXCR on the 5' RACE reads. The sample lists more than 95,000 distinct CDR3 sequences, about 8.4% occurring once. This clonotype was found a few times. The antigen is undetermined. The CDR3 loop spans 12 amino acids. The V and J ends lost 5 bases and 3 bases respectively, with 8 bases between them. The germline V gene has CDR1 MNHEY and CDR2 SVGEGT. This receptor was obtained from a man between 18 and 29 years old who received the YFV17D yellow fever vaccine. This chain links TRBV6-2 or TRBV6-3 with TRBJ2-7; D ambiguous. The sequenced sample was CD8+ T cells sorted from PBMCs, obtained on the day of the yellow fever booster vaccination. The CDR3 is CASSRVDYEQYF. The CDR3 DNA reads TGTGCCAGCAGTAGGGTCGACTACGAGCAGTACTTC.